This paragraph covers one TCR beta chain sequence. Its antigen is unknown. This entry belongs to a study of blood T cells in healthy people across ages. Notes on the study in general: Naive CD4+ cell counts and diversity both ran higher in long-lived than in aged donors. Roughly linear age-related decline in beta diversity appeared, significant by age 40.

The CDR3 sequence is 14 residues long. The germline V gene encodes CDR1 SGHKS and CDR2 YYEKEE (reference sequence). V lost 4 bases, J lost 3 bases, and 14 bases lay in between. In terms of origin and age, donors were healthy Caucasian individuals from Russia aged about 6 to 90. The authors ran a second PCR of about 6 to 11 cycles using a sample-barcoded 5' primer and a J-beta primer mix. TCRdb analysed the 5' RACE reads with MiXCR anew, one entry per CDR3 protein. This repertoire shows roughly 730,000 distinct CDR3 sequences, roughly 56% found once; its top ten account for 20% to 30%. This TCR came from a man aged 40-49 years in good health. The gene calls are TRBV5-5 and TRBJ2-7, with no clear D. Material for sequencing was blood. The CDR3 DNA reads TGTGCCAGCAGCCCGTTCTTGGGCAACTACGAGCAGTACTTC. It yields the protein CASSPFLGNYEQYF.